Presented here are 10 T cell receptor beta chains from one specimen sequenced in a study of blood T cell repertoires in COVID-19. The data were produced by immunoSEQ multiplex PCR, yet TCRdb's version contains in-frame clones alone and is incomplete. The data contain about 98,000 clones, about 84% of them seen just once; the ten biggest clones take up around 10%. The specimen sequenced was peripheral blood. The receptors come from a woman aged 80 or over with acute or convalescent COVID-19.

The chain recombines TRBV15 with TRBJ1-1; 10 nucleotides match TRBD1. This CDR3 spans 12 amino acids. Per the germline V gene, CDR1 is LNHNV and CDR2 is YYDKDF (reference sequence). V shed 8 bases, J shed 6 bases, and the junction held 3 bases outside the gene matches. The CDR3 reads CATGTGAAEAFF. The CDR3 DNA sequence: TGTGCCACCGGGACAGGGGCTGCTGAAGCTTTCTTT.

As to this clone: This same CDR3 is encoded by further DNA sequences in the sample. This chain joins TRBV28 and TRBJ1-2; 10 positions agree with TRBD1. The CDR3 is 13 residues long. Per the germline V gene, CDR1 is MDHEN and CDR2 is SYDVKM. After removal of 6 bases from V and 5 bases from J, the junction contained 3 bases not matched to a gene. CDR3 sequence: CASRPGQGYGYTF. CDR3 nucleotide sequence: TGTGCCAGCAGGCCGGGACAGGGGTATGGCTACACCTTC.

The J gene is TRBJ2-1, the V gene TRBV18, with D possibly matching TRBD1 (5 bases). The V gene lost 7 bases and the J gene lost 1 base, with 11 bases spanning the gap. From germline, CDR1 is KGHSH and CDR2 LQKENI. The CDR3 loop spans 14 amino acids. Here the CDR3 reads CASLGQGSYNEQFF. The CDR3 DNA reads TGTGCCAGCTTGGGGCAGGGTTCCTACAATGAGCAGTTCTTC.

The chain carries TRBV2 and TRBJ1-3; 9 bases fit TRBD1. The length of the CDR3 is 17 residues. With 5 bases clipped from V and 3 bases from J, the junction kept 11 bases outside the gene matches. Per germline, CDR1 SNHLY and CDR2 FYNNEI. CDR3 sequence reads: CASSPRTTGGFGNTIYF. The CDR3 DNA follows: TGTGCCAGCAGTCCGCGAACCACAGGGGGCTTTGGAAACACCATATATTTT. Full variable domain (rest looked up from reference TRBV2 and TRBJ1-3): EPEVTQTPSHQVTQMGQEVILRCVPISNHLYFYWYRQILGQKVEFLVSFYNNEISEKSEIFDDQFSVERPDGSNFTLKIRSTKLEDSAMYFCASSPRTTGGFGNTIYFGEGSWLTVV.

The CDR3 protein is CASSLVGILNEQFF. For the CDR3, the DNA is TGTGCCAGCAGCTTAGTTGGCATCTTGAATGAGCAGTTCTTC. V and J are TRBV7-9 and TRBJ2-1; D is uncertain. Germline CDR1 reads SEHNR; CDR2 reads FQNEAQ (reference sequence). This CDR3 comprises 14 residues. Deletions cut 1 base from V and 7 bases from J, with 11 bases between.

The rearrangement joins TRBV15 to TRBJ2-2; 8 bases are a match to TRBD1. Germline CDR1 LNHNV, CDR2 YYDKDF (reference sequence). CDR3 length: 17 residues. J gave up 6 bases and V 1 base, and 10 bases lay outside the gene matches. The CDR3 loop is CATSRALTGVRAGELFF. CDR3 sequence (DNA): TGTGCCACCAGCAGAGCATTGACAGGGGTTAGGGCCGGGGAGCTGTTTTTT.

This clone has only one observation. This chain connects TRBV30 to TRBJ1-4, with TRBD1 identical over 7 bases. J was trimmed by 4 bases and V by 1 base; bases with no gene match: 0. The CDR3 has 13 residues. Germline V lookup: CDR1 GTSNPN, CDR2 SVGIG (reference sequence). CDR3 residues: CAWSAGGNEKLFF. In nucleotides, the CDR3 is TGTGCCTGGAGTGCAGGGGGTAATGAAAAACTGTTTTTT.

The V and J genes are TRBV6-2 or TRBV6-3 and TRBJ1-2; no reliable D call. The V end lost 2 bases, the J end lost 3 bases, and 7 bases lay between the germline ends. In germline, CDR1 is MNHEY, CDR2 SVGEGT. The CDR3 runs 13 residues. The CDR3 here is CASSYGGDYGYTF. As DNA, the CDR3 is TGTGCCAGCAGTTACGGCGGGGACTATGGCTACACCTTC.

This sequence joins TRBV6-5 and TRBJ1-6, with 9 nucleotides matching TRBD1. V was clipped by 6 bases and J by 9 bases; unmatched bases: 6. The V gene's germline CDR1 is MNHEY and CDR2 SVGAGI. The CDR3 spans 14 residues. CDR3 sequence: CASSQGQGTSPLHF. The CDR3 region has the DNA TGTGCCAGCAGCCAGGGACAGGGTACTTCACCCCTCCACTTT.

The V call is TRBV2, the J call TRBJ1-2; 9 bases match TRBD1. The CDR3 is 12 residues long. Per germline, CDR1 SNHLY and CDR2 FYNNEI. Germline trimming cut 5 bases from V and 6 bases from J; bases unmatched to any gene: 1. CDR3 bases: TGTGCCAGCAGTCGGACAGGGGATGGCTACACCTTC. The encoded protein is CASSRTGDGYTF.